The sequence of this TCR beta chain was determined in a study of blood T cell repertoires in COVID-19. Study overall: From the United States, Italy and Spain came samples of acute and convalescent COVID-19. Sample material is recorded as cDNA or gDNA derived from T cells, B-cell-depleted T cells, or PBMCs.

CDR1 and CDR2 (germline): GTSNPN, SVGIG (reference sequence). V trimming: 2 bases; J trimming: 7 bases; junction bases outside the gene matches: 7. The CDR3 has 13 amino acids. The table lists this clone with a few counts. Original data processing: Nucleated cell number was recorded as an estimate derived from reference gene primer amplification. Sequencing used immunoSEQ multiplex PCR; TCRdb keeps in-frame clones, though not all of them. V, J and clone size derive from that table, while D and trimming were established from the DNA sequence. The sample contains 85,000 or so clones, 80% to 85% of which appear only once.

The sample taken for sequencing was peripheral blood. The chain links TRBV30 to TRBJ2-5; 7 nucleotides align to TRBD1. The sequence was collected from an elderly man with acute or convalescent COVID-19. The CDR3 region has the DNA TGTGCCTGGAGTAGGACAGGCGGGCCGACCCAGTACTTC. Its translation is CAWSRTGGPTQYF. The full variable domain, completed using reference TRBV30 and TRBJ2-5, is SQTIHQWPATLVQPVGSPLSLECTVEGTSNPNLYWYRQAAGRGLQLLFYSVGIGQISSEVPQNLSASRPQDRQFILSSKKLLLSDSGFYLCAWSRTGGPTQYFGPGTRLLVL.